The text below deals with one T cell receptor (beta chain). Germline loops: CDR1 MGHRA, CDR2 YSYEKL. After removal of 4 bases from V and 3 bases from J, the junction contained 8 bases not matched to a gene. This CDR3 is built from 15 residues. The PCR had 60 Vbeta and 13 Jbeta primers. Some clones are missing from TCRdb's copy, which holds only in-frame ones; the method was immunoSEQ multiplex PCR. Among 150,000 to 190,000 clones listed, approximately 77% were seen once. This specimen belongs to a study of cytomegalovirus exposure and HLA in healthy donors. V is TRBV4-1 and J is TRBJ2-5, with TRBD1 matching 7 bases. Material: PBMCs. The source is a man aged 18 to 30 in good health and CMV-seronegative. The CDR3: CASSRGTVSKETQYF. In DNA, the CDR3 is TGCGCCAGCAGCCGGGGGACAGTGAGTAAAGAGACCCAGTACTTC.